A single sample gave rise to the 4 T cell receptor beta chains below, sequenced in a study of T cell changes during pregnancy in multiple sclerosis. Here immunoSEQ multiplex PCR was the method, and the copy in TCRdb shows in-frame clones only, minus some. The sample lists tens of thousands of clones, around 92% occurring once. The material sequenced was peripheral blood, taken in the third trimester of pregnancy. These receptors were taken from a female donor in good health, enrolled as a control in a pregnancy study.

The chain uses TRBV6-5 and TRBJ2-1, with D possibly matching TRBD2 (6 bases). V lost 2 bases, J lost 4 bases, and 15 bases lay in between. The CDR3 has 16 amino acids. CDR1 and CDR2 from the germline V gene are MNHEY and SVGAGI. The CDR3 nucleotides read TGTGCCAGCAGTTACCCTCACCGAGCGGGTTACAATGAGCAGTTCTTC. This sequence encodes CASSYPHRAGYNEQFF.

This clone turned up a few times. This chain uses TRBV7-9 with TRBJ1-6; 8 nucleotides agree with TRBD1. There are 16 residues in the CDR3. The V segment lost 5 bases and the J segment 7 bases; nucleotides outside the gene matches: 10. Germline V lookup: CDR1 SEHNR, CDR2 FQNEAQ (reference sequence). The CDR3 nucleotides read TGTGCCAGCAGCCAACGGACAGGGACCGCCAATTCACCCCTCCACTTT. Its protein product is CASSQRTGTANSPLHF.

This clone was seen a single time. The chain is built from TRBV19 and TRBJ1-2; 8 bases map to TRBD1. The CDR3 runs to 15 residues. V lost 6 bases, J lost 3 bases, and 9 bases stayed unmatched. CDR1 and CDR2 from the germline V gene are LNHDA and SQIVND (reference sequence). CDR3 bases: TGTGCCAGTAGGCTGCCGGGACAGGACGACTATGGCTACACCTTC. This gives the protein CASRLPGQDDYGYTF.

This rearrangement joins TRBV19 to TRBJ1-2; 7 positions agree with TRBD1. The CDR3 totals 16 residues. V trimming: 6 bases; J trimming: 6 bases; junction bases outside the gene matches: 16. Germline V gene sequence: CDR1 LNHDA, CDR2 SQIVND (reference sequence). CDR3 in DNA: TGTGCCAGTAGAGTTGGAGGGGGCAGGGGGGTCCATGGCTACACCTTC. Its translation: CASRVGGGRGVHGYTF. Full variable domain (rest looked up from reference TRBV19 and TRBJ1-2): DGGITQSPKYLFRKEGQNVTLSCEQNLNHDAMYWYRQDPGQGLRLIYYSQIVNDFQKGDIAEGYSVSREKKESFPLTVTSAQKNPTAFYLCASRVGGGRGVHGYTFGSGTRLTVV.